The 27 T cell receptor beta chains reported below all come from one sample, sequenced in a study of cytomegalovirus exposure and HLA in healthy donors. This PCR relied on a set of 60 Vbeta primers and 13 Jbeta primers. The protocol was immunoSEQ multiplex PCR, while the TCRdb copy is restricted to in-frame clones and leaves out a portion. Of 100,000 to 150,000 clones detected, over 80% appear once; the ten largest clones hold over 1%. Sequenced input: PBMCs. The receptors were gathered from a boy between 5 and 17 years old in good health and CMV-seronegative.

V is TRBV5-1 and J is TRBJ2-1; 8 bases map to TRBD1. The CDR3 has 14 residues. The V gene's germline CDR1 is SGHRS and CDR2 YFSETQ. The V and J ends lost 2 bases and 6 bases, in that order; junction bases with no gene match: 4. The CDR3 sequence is CASSFTGGSNEQFF. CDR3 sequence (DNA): TGCGCCAGCAGCTTCACAGGGGGGAGCAATGAGCAGTTCTTC.

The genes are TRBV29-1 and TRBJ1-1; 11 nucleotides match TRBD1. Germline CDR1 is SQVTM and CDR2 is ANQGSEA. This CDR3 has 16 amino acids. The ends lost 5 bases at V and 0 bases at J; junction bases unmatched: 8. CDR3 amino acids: CSVILGQGALNTEAFF. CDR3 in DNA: TGCAGCGTTATCCTTGGACAGGGGGCCTTGAACACTGAAGCTTTCTTT.

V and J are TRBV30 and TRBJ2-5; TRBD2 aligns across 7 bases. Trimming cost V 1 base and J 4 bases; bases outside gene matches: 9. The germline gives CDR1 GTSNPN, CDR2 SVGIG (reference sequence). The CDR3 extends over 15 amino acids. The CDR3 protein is CAWSGGSSSGETQYF. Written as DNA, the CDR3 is TGTGCCTGGAGTGGCGGGAGTAGTAGTGGAGAGACCCAGTACTTC.

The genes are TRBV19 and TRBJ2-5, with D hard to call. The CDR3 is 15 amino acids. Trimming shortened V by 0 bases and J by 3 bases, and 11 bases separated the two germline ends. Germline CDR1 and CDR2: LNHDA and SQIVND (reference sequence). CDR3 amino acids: CASSIDGRTKETQYF. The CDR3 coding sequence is TGTGCCAGTAGTATAGATGGCAGAACGAAAGAGACCCAGTACTTC.

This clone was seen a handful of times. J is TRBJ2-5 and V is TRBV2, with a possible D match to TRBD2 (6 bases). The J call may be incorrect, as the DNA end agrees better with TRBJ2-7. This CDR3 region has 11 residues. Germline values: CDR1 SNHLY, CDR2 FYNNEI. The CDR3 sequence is CASSRENEQYF. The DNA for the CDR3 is TGTGCCAGCAGCCGGGAGAACGAGCAGTACTTC.

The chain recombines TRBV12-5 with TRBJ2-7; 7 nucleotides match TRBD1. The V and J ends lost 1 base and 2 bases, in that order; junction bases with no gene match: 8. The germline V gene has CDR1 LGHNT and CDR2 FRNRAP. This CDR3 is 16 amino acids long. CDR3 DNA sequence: TGTGCTAGTGGTTTGGCCAGGGGGACAGAGACCTACGAGCAGTACTTC. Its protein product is CASGLARGTETYEQYF. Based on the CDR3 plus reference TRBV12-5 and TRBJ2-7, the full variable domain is DARVTQTPRHKVTEMGQEVTMRCQPILGHNTVFWYRQTMMQGLELLAYFRNRAPLDDSGMPKDRFSAEMPDATLATLKIQPSEPRDSAVYFCASGLARGTETYEQYFGPGTRLTVT.

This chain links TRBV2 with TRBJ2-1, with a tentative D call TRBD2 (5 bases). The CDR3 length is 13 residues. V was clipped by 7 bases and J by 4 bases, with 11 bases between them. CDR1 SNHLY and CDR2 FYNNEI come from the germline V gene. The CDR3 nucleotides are TGTGCCAGCACCTTGGACTCATACAATGAGCAGTTCTTC. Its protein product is CASTLDSYNEQFF.

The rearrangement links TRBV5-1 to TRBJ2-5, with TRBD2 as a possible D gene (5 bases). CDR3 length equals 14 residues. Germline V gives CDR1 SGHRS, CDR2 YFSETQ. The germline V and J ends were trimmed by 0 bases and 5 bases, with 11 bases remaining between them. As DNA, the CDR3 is TGCGCCAGCAGCTTGGTCCGGGAAGGGGAGACCCAGTACTTC. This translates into CASSLVREGETQYF. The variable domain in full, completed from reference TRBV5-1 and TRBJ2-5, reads KAGVTQTPRYLIKTRGQQVTLSCSPISGHRSVSWYQQTPGQGLQFLFEYFSETQRNKGNFPGRFSGRQFSNSRSEMNVSTLELGDSALYLCASSLVREGETQYFGPGTRLLVL.

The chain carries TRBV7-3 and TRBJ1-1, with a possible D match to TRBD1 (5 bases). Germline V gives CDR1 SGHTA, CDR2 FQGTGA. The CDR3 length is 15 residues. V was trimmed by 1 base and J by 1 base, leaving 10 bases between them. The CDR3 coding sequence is TGTGCCAGCAGCTTAAAAACAGGCCCGAACACTGAAGCTTTCTTT. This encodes CASSLKTGPNTEAFF.

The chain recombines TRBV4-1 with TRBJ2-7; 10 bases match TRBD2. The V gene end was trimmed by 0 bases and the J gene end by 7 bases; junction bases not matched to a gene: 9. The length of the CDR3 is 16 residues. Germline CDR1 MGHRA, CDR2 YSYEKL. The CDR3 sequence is CASSQEAVAGGREQYF. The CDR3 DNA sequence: TGCGCCAGCAGCCAAGAAGCGGTAGCGGGAGGACGAGAGCAGTACTTC.

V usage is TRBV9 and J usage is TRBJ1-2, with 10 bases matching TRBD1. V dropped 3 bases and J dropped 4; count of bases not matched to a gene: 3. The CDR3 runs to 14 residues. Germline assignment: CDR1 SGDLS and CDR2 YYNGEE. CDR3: CASSAGTGVYGYTF. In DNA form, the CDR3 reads TGTGCCAGCAGCGCCGGGACAGGGGTCTATGGCTACACCTTC.

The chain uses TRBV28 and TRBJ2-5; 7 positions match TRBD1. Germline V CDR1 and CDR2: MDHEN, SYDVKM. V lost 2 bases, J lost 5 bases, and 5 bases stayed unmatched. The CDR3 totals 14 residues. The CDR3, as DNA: TGTGCCAGCAGTTTACAACAGGGGCATGAGACCCAGTACTTC. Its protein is CASSLQQGHETQYF.

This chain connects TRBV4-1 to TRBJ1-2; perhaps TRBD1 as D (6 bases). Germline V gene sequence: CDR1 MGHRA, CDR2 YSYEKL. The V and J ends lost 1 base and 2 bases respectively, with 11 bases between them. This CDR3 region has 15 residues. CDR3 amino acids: CASSQVRDTNYGYTF. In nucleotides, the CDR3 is TGCGCCAGCAGCCAAGTCCGGGACACCAACTATGGCTACACCTTC.

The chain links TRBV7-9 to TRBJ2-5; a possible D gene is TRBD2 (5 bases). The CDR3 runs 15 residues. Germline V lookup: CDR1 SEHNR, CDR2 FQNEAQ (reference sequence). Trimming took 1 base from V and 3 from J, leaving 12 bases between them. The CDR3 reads CASSLGGPSEETQYF. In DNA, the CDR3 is TGTGCCAGCAGCTTAGGAGGGCCGAGTGAAGAGACCCAGTACTTC.

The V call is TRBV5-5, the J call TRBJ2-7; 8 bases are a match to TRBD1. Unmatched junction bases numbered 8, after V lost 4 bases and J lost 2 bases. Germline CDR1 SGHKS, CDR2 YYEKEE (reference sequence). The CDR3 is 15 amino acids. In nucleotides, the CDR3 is TGTGCCAGCAGCCCACAGGGGGTTATTACCTACGAGCAGTACTTC. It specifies CASSPQGVITYEQYF.

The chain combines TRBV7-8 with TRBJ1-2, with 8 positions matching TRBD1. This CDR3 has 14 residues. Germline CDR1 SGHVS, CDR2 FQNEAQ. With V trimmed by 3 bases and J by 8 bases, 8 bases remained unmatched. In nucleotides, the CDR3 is TGTGCCAGCAGCTTCTTGGACAGGGCCAAGGGCTACACCTTC. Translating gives CASSFLDRAKGYTF.

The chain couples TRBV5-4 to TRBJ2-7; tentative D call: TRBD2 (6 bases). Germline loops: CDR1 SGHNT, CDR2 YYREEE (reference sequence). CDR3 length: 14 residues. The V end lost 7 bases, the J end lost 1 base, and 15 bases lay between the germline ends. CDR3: CASRGEDGSYEQYF. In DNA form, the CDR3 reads TGTGCCAGCCGCGGGGAGGACGGGTCCTACGAGCAGTACTTC.

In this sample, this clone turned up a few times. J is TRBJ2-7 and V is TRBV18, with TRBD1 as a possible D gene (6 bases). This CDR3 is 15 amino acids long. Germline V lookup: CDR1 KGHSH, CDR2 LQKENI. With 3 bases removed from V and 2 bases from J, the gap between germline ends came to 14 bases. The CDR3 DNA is TGTGCCAGCTCACCCCGGTGGGGGCAGACCTACGAGCAGTACTTC. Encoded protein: CASSPRWGQTYEQYF.

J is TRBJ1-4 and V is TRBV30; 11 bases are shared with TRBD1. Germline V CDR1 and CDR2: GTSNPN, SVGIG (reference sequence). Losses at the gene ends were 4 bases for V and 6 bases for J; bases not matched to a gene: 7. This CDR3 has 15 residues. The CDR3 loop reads CAWNTGTGGYEKLFF. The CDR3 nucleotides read TGTGCCTGGAATACCGGGACAGGGGGATATGAAAAACTGTTTTTT.

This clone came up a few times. The DNA of the CDR3 is TGTGCCTGGAGTGTAAGAGGCACTAGCGGGGGTGGTGGGACCCAGTACTTC. As protein: CAWSVRGTSGGGGTQYF. V is TRBV30 and J is TRBJ2-5, with 11 nucleotides matching TRBD2. CDR1 and CDR2 from the germline V gene are GTSNPN and SVGIG (reference sequence). The CDR3 loop spans 17 amino acids. The junction had 13 bases not matched to a gene; V was cut back by 0 bases and J by 7 bases.

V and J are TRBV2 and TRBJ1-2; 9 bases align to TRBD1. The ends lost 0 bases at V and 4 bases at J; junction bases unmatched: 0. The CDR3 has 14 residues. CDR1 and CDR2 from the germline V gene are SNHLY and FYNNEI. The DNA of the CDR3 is TGTGCCAGCAGTGAAGCGACAGGGGGCTATGGCTACACCTTC. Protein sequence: CASSEATGGYGYTF.

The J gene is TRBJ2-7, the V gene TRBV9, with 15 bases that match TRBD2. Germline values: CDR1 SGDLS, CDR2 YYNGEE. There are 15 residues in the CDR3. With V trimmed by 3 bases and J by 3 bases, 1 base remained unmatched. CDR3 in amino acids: CASSEGLAGGYEQYF. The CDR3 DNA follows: TGTGCCAGCAGCGAGGGACTAGCGGGAGGCTACGAGCAGTACTTC. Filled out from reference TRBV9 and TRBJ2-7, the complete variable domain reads DSGVTQTPKHLITATGQRVTLRCSPRSGDLSVYWYQQSLDQGLQFLIQYYNGEERAKGNILERFSAQQFPDLHSELNLSSLELGDSALYFCASSEGLAGGYEQYFGPGTRLTVT.

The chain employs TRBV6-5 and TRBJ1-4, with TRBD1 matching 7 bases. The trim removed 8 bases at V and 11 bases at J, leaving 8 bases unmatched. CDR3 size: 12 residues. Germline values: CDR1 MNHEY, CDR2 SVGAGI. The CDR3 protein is CASRSGTAKLFF. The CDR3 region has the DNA TGTGCCAGCCGGTCCGGGACAGCTAAACTGTTTTTT.

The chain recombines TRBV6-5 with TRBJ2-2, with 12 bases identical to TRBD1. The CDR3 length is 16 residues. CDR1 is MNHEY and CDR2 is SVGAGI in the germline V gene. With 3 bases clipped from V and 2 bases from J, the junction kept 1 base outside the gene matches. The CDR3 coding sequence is TGTGCCAGCAGTTATGGGACAGGGGGCAACACCGGGGAGCTGTTTTTT. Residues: CASSYGTGGNTGELFF.

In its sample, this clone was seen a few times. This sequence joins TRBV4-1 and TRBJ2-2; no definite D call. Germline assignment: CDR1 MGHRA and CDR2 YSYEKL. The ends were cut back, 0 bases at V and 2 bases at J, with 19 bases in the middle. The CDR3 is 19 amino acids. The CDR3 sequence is CASSQDQIPWSPNTGELFF. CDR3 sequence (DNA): TGCGCCAGCAGCCAAGATCAGATCCCTTGGTCCCCCAACACCGGGGAGCTGTTTTTT.

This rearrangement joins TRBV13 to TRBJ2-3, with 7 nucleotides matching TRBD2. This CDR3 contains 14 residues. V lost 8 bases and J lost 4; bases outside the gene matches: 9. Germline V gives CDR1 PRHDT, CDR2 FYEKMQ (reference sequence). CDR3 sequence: CASSREKGADTQYF. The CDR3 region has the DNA TGTGCCAGCTCGCGGGAGAAAGGCGCAGATACGCAGTATTTT.

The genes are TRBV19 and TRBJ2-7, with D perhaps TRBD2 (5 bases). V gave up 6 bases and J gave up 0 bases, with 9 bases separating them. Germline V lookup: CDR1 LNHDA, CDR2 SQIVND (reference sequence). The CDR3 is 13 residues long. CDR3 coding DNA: TGTGCCAGTAGCCCTCGGGGCTCCTACGAGCAGTACTTC. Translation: CASSPRGSYEQYF.